This T cell receptor (beta chain) was sequenced for a study of T-cell reconstitution after alpha-beta-depleted transplantation in children. Unique molecular identifiers were built into the TCRbeta library. Each CDR3 protein is one row after TCRdb ran MiXCR on the PCR reads. The sample lists 60,000 to 100,000 distinct CDR3 sequences, over 15% occurring once. The germline CDR1 and CDR2 sequences are SQVTM and ANQGSEA. V dropped 4 bases and J dropped 2 bases, with 9 bases sitting between them. The CDR3 totals 13 residues. This clonotype came up a few times. Sequenced here: PBMCs, mostly from graft donor cells, sampled 360 days after TCRalphabeta/CD19-depleted stem cell transplant. The source is a male patient aged 2 to 10 who had a stem cell transplant for acute lymphoblastic leukemia, so the T cells may come from the graft donor. The chain has TRBV29-1 and TRBJ2-1; TRBD2 is a possible D gene (6 bases). The chain's CDR3 is CSVGRTTYNEQFF. The DNA for the CDR3 is TGCAGCGTTGGGAGGACTACCTACAATGAGCAGTTCTTC.